The 13 T cell receptor beta chains below come from one sample, sequenced in a study of blood T cells in healthy people across ages. A second PCR, run for roughly 7 to 12 cycles, used a sample-barcoded 5' primer plus a J-beta primer mix. TCRdb ran MiXCR on the 5' RACE reads and lists one entry per CDR3 protein. This sample yields just under 900,000 distinct CDR3 sequences, of which around 26% are seen a single time; 17% belongs to the top ten. Material for sequencing was blood. Receptor source: a woman at least 80 years old in good health.

This clonotype has ten or more counts. V and J are TRBV7-2 and TRBJ2-1; TRBD2 aligns across 9 bases. J was trimmed by 6 bases and V by 0 bases; bases with no gene match: 6. This CDR3 region has 16 residues. Per germline, CDR1 SGHTA and CDR2 FQGNSA. For the CDR3, the DNA is TGTGCCAGCAGCTTAGCGAGGACTAGCGTAGGCAATGAGCAGTTCTTC. Translation: CASSLARTSVGNEQFF.

Many counts were recorded for this clonotype. In nucleotides, the CDR3 is TGTGCCACCATGGGGGGACCCGGGGGTACTGAAGCTTTCTTT. This sequence encodes CATMGGPGGTEAFF. The genes are TRBV10-3 and TRBJ1-1, with TRBD1 as a possible D gene (5 bases). The CDR3 loop spans 14 amino acids. V lost 10 bases to trimming and J lost 5 bases, with 20 bases between them. Germline V gene sequence: CDR1 ENHRY, CDR2 SYGVKD.

With regard to this clonotype: A single base separates this from a much larger clone, so it may be a read error. This chain joins TRBV6-2 or TRBV6-3 and TRBJ2-5; 7 bases align to TRBD1. Germline assignment: CDR1 MNHEY and CDR2 SVGEGT. This CDR3 has 13 amino acids. Trimming at V came to 11 bases and at J to 4 bases, leaving 10 bases not matched to a gene. CDR3 nucleotides: TGTGCCTCCAACCGGGACAGCCGAGAGACCCAGTACTTC. Translating it yields CASNRDSRETQYF.

The chain employs TRBV7-2 and TRBJ2-5; 8 nucleotides match TRBD2. CDR3 length equals 15 residues. Germline CDR1 reads SGHTA; CDR2 reads FQGNSA. J was trimmed by 11 bases and V by 5 bases; bases with no gene match: 16. CDR3 region: CASSLSFSGVNEQYF. In DNA, the CDR3 is TGTGCCAGCAGCCTAAGTTTTAGCGGGGTTAATGAGCAGTACTTC.

Turning to this clonotype: This may be a read error: a much more frequent sequence differs by one nucleotide. This rearrangement joins TRBV5-6 to TRBJ2-7; a weak D match, TRBD1 (5 bases). V was clipped by 6 bases and J by 4 bases, with 20 bases between them. Germline CDR1 and CDR2: SGHDT and YYEEEE. The CDR3 is 15 amino acids. CDR3 amino acids: CASNSSPGSGYEQYF. As DNA, the CDR3 is TGTGCCAGCAACTCCTCTCCAGGGTCTGGATACGAGCAGTACTTC.

This clonotype showed up many times. The chain joins TRBV6-6 to TRBJ2-7; D may match TRBD1 or TRBD2 (5 bases each). This CDR3 contains 13 residues. Trimming shortened V by 6 bases and J by 0 bases, and 9 bases separated the two germline ends. Germline CDR1 MNHNY, CDR2 SVGAGI (reference sequence). The CDR3 is CASSRGASYEQYF. The DNA for the CDR3 is TGTGCCAGCAGCCGGGGCGCCTCCTACGAGCAGTACTTC.

The chain links TRBV7-9 to TRBJ2-4; TRBD1 matches 10 bases. The J call could be wrong; TRBJ2-7 is a better fit for the DNA end. The CDR3 is 15 residues long. Looked up from germline, CDR1 is SEHNR and CDR2 is FQNEAQ (reference sequence). The CDR3 nucleotides are TGTGCCAGCAGCTTGGGACAGGGGAACCTAGGCGAGCAGTACTTC. It specifies CASSLGQGNLGEQYF.

This clonotype was observed a few times. Here the CDR3 reads CATHLRGVNTEAFF. The CDR3 nucleotides are TGTGCCACTCACCTCCGTGGGGTGAACACTGAAGCTTTCTTT. The chain joins TRBV24-1 to TRBJ1-1; D unclear. The V end was cut by 10 bases, the J end by 0 bases, with 14 bases between. Germline V lookup: CDR1 KGHDR, CDR2 SFDVKD. The CDR3 has 14 amino acids.

This clonotype was observed at least ten times. V is TRBV6-2 or TRBV6-3 and J is TRBJ2-5; no definite D call. CDR3 size: 14 residues. The V and J ends lost 0 bases and 4 bases respectively, with 9 bases between them. Looked up from germline, CDR1 is MNHEY and CDR2 is SVGEGT. The CDR3 DNA reads TGTGCCAGCAGTTACTCGGGCCAGAGAGAGACCCAGTACTTC. It specifies CASSYSGQRETQYF.

Worth noting for this clonotype: A much more abundant neighbour one base away suggests this may be a read error. The chain carries TRBV28 and TRBJ2-7; 8 bases map to TRBD2. Germline values: CDR1 MDHEN, CDR2 SYDVKM. The V and J ends lost 3 bases and 7 bases, in that order; junction bases with no gene match: 17. This CDR3 region has 17 residues. DNA for the CDR3: TGTGCCAGCAGTTTCCCCCGACTAGCGAATTCCTACAATGAGCAGTACTTC. As protein: CASSFPRLANSYNEQYF.

The rearrangement uses TRBV27 and TRBJ2-1; weak D call: TRBD2 (5 bases). V was clipped by 6 bases and J by 8 bases, with 20 bases between them. Germline lookup yields CDR1 MNHEY and CDR2 SMNVEV (reference sequence). This CDR3 is built from 15 residues. The CDR3 coding sequence is TGTGCCAGCAGGCTGCTAGCCTCAGGCAGGCATGAGCAGTTCTTC. Protein: CASRLLASGRHEQFF.

This chain links TRBV29-1 with TRBJ1-1; 7 nucleotides line up with TRBD1. Germline CDR1 SQVTM, CDR2 ANQGSEA. The CDR3 has 12 residues. The ends lost 6 bases at V and 1 base at J; junction bases unmatched: 2. The DNA of the CDR3 is TGCAGCGTAGGGGACAGGAACACTGAAGCTTTCTTT. It specifies CSVGDRNTEAFF.

This clonotype was observed a handful of times. CDR3: CASSFWGQSEKLFF. As DNA, the CDR3 is TGCGCCAGCAGCTTCTGGGGCCAGAGTGAAAAACTGTTTTTT. This chain joins TRBV5-1 and TRBJ1-4; possibly TRBD1 for D (5 bases). V was clipped by 2 bases and J by 7 bases, with 12 bases between them. CDR3 length: 14 residues. The V gene's germline CDR1 is SGHRS and CDR2 YFSETQ. The variable domain in full, completed from reference TRBV5-1 and TRBJ1-4, reads KAGVTQTPRYLIKTRGQQVTLSCSPISGHRSVSWYQQTPGQGLQFLFEYFSETQRNKGNFPGRFSGRQFSNSRSEMNVSTLELGDSALYLCASSFWGQSEKLFFGSGTQLSVL.